This entry concerns a single T cell receptor beta chain. Its antigen is not identified. This sample stems from a study of cytomegalovirus exposure and HLA in healthy donors. Study at large: There were around 100 million unique TCR beta sequences, drawn from about 200 million T cells, in an earlier analysis. General study results and limits: Researchers reportedly found TCR beta sequences accurately predicted most subjects' HLA-A and HLA-B alleles. There were under 200 TCR beta chains listed as cytomegalovirus-associated. Reportedly, diagnosis of cytomegalovirus status by the classifier showed high specificity and sensitivity.

This CDR3 is built from 15 residues. CDR1 SGHDN and CDR2 FVKESK come from the germline V gene. Trimming removed 1 base from V and 2 bases from J, with 10 bases in between. 13 Jbeta primers and 60 Vbeta primers were used for the PCR. Sequenced by immunoSEQ multiplex PCR; TCRdb stores in-frame clones only, minus some. The table has over 150,000 clones, 82% seen once. Input material: PBMCs. The source of this sequence is a girl aged 10-17 years in good health and CMV-seropositive. This chain links TRBV14 with TRBJ2-3; D uncertain. CDR3 in DNA: TGTGCCAGCAGCCAAGTGGCCACATACACAGATACGCAGTATTTT. Translation gives CASSQVATYTDTQYF.